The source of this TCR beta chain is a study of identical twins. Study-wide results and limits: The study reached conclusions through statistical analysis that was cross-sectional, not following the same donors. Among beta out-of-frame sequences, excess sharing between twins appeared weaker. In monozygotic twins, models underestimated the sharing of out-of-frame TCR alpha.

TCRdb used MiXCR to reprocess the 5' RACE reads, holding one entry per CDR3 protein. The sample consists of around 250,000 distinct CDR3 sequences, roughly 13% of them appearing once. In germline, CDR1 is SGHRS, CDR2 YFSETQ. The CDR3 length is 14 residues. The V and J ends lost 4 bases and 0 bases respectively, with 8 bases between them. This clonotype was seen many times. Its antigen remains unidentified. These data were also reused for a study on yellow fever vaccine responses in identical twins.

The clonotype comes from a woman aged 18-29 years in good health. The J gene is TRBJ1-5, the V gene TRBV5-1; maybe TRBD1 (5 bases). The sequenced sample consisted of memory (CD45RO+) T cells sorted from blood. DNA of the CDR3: TGCGCCAGCAGCCCCCAGGGTAGCAATCAGCCCCAGCATTTT. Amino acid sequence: CASSPQGSNQPQHF.